Below, 10 T cell receptor beta chains from the same sample are listed, as sequenced in a study of T-cell memory formation after mild COVID-19. TCRdb called the 5' RACE reads again in MiXCR, with one record for every CDR3 protein. The sample yields under 550,000 distinct CDR3 sequences, 18% seen once. The sample was PBMCs or a T cell subset sorted from them (not recorded which). The receptors stem from an adult woman who had mild COVID-19 (a few samples of this study predate the infection). Cell type and time point are not known.

This clonotype has only a few counts. Relative to the germline gene, one junction end is altered; a read error may explain this. The V and J genes are TRBV12-3 or TRBV12-4 and TRBJ1-4, with D hard to call. This CDR3 comprises 13 residues. The CDR3 region is CASSETGFNEKLF. The CDR3 DNA is TGTGCCAGCAGTGAAACGGGGTTTAATGAAAAACTGTTT.

There are a few counts of this clonotype. CDR3 residues: CASSQGSGAYEQYF. Written as DNA, the CDR3 is TGCGCCAGCAGCCAAGGTTCAGGGGCCTACGAGCAGTACTTC. The V gene is TRBV4-3, the J gene TRBJ2-7, with D possibly being TRBD1 (6 bases). The CDR3 has 14 amino acids. Trimming pared 1 base from V and 2 bases from J, leaving 9 bases between. Germline CDR1 and CDR2: LGHNA and YSLEER.

The rearrangement joins TRBV4-2 to TRBJ1-6; 8 bases are shared with TRBD1. This CDR3 is 20 amino acids long. The V gene's germline CDR1 is LGHNA and CDR2 YNFKEQ. V trimming: 0 bases; J trimming: 8 bases; junction bases outside the gene matches: 18. Here the CDR3 DNA reads TGTGCCAGCAGCCAAGAACGCGGCAGGGGGCGCGACACCTTGGATTCACCCCTCCACTTT. Translated: CASSQERGRGRDTLDSPLHF.

This clonotype has more than one count but fewer than ten. The J gene is TRBJ1-3, the V gene TRBV6-5; D uncertain. The germline V gene encodes CDR1 MNHEY and CDR2 SVGAGI. V was shortened by 6 bases and J by 0 bases, with 6 bases between the two germline ends. This CDR3 has 13 residues. CDR3 sequence reads: CASRLISGNTIYF. The CDR3 DNA reads TGTGCCAGCAGACTCATCTCTGGAAACACCATATATTTT.

V usage is TRBV28 and J usage is TRBJ1-1; 8 nucleotides line up with TRBD1. In germline, CDR1 is MDHEN, CDR2 SYDVKM. The ends lost 7 bases at V and 1 base at J; junction bases unmatched: 8. This CDR3 comprises 15 residues. CDR3 coding DNA: TGTGCCAGCACTACAGGGGGGACAAAGAACACTGAAGCTTTCTTT. Translating it yields CASTTGGTKNTEAFF.

This clonotype was detected ten times or more. This chain uses TRBV5-6 with TRBJ1-2, with a possible D match to TRBD1 (6 bases). This CDR3 is 16 amino acids long. V lost 4 bases to trimming and J lost 4 bases, with 20 bases between them. The germline V gene encodes CDR1 SGHDT and CDR2 YYEEEE. The CDR3: CASSHRGASVVYGYTF. In DNA, the CDR3 is TGTGCCAGCAGCCATCGGGGGGCGTCGGTTGTCTATGGCTACACCTTC.

This clonotype came up a few times. This chain links TRBV10-2 with TRBJ2-7; the D is unclear. CDR3 size: 13 residues. The germline V gene encodes CDR1 WSHSY and CDR2 SAAADI. V lost 4 bases and J lost 0, with 7 bases in between. CDR3 in amino acids: CASSADTSYEQYF. The CDR3 nucleotides read TGCGCCAGCAGTGCAGACACCTCCTACGAGCAGTACTTC.

CDR3 protein: CASSSRTGSRRAGYTF. The DNA for the CDR3 is TGTGCCAGCAGCTCCCGGACAGGGAGCCGAAGGGCTGGCTACACCTTC. This sequence joins TRBV7-8 and TRBJ1-2, with TRBD1 matching 8 bases. V shed 4 bases, J shed 7 bases, and the junction held 14 bases outside the gene matches. This CDR3 has 16 amino acids. Looked up from germline, CDR1 is SGHVS and CDR2 is FQNEAQ.

Only a few counts were recorded for this clonotype. At one end the junction does not follow the germline gene, possibly because of a read error. This CDR3 is CASREDRPGELFF. CDR3 bases: TGTGCCAGCAGGGAAGACAGGCCCGGGGAGCTGTTTTTT. The chain employs TRBV2 and TRBJ2-2; weak D call: TRBD1 (6 bases). The germline V gene has CDR1 SNHLY and CDR2 FYNNEI. The CDR3 consists of 13 residues.

This clonotype was observed at least ten times. This chain joins TRBV7-9 and TRBJ1-2; 8 bases are shared with TRBD1. Looked up from germline, CDR1 is SEHNR and CDR2 is FQNEAQ (reference sequence). With V trimmed by 1 base and J by 6 bases, 7 bases remained unmatched. This CDR3 has 15 amino acids. CDR3 DNA sequence: TGTGCCAGCAGCTTAGACCAAGCAGGGGGCAATGGCTACACCTTC. Encoded protein: CASSLDQAGGNGYTF.